This T cell receptor beta chain was identified in a study of beta chain bispecific antibodies for T cell cancers (dated by TCRdb to the early 2020s). With respect to the entire study: After T cells from healthy donors were cocultured with bispecific antibodies and T cell leukemia lines, the researchers used TRBV sequencing of the cells that survived to measure how much each TRBV family was depleted. Surface TRBV12 (TRBV12-3) was expressed by Jurkat cells, and surface TRBV5-5 was expressed by HPB-ALL cells. Broader findings and caveats from the paper: Leukemia cell line cells were mixed with normal T cells in each sequenced sample, and most of the targeted TRBV signal was derived from the leukemia cells rather than from the normal T cells. Cross-reactivity of the anti-TRBV5-5 antibody with TRBV5-6 was attributed to high sequence similarity between the two genes.

T cells were expanded from blood mononuclear cells for 3 to 4 days using either anti-CD3 antibody OKT3 or CD3/CD28 Dynabeads. The culture conditions for expanded T cells were RPMI 1640 plus 10% fetal bovine serum, recombinant human IL-2 (approximately 100 IU/ml) and IL-7 (around 4.8 ng/ml). For cocultures, approximately 50,000 normal T cells were combined with approximately 50,000 target cells and bispecific antibody in about 110 ul and incubated for around 16 hours at 37 degrees C. Each bispecific antibody was composed of two single-chain variable fragments, which were expressed in a single-chain diabody format with a His tag. The effector T cells were obtained from healthy human donors, with peripheral blood mononuclear cells isolated from leukapheresis samples by Ficoll density gradient centrifugation. The V and J ends are trimmed by 7 bases and 1 base, leaving 21 bases between them. The CDR3 numbers 16 residues from cysteine through phenylalanine. The read is trimmed to its CDR3 DNA, 48 bases read in frame from base 1. As encoded in the germline V gene (reference sequence), CDR1 is SGHNT while CDR2 is YYREEE.

Libraries incorporated unique molecular identifier barcodes, which were used to quantify clonotypes. Qiagen AllPrep DNA/RNA Micro kits were used to isolate total RNA, and an Agilent TapeStation was used to check RNA quality. TCR beta libraries were constructed by 5' RACE, in which cDNA synthesis was followed by two PCR steps with TCR beta constant-region gene-specific primers. TCR beta libraries were sequenced on an Illumina MiSeq platform. The paper's processing steps were these. MIGEC, MiXCR and VDJtools were used for read processing. To get a clonotype's frequency, the unique molecular identifiers belonging to that clonotype were divided by all unique molecular identifiers in the sample. Nonfunctional TRBV genes classified in IMGT as pseudogenes or open reading frames, for example TRBV1, TRBV12-1 and TRBV21, were left out. The public reads were quality trimmed at Q25 with fastp and then assembled into clones with MiXCR by TCRdb, keeping productive beta chains. Entries are consolidated by CDR3 protein sequence, retaining the most common genes and DNA. These V and J calls originate from TCRdb's pipeline instead of the authors' own analysis. A total of about 20,000 distinct CDR3 sequences appear in this sample, under 3% of them only once. Under 35% of the sample goes to the ten largest clones.

This clonotype was seen repeatedly, ten times or more. Its antigen is currently not known. No much larger clone exists at a distance of one base, and base qualities are not known. The chain is assembled from TRBV5-4 and TRBJ2-7, and possibly TRBD2, on 5 matching bases. Sequenced material: healthy donor T cells cultured with leukemia cells. The origin of this receptor is a human donor in good health. Some clones in this sample may be carry-over from other donors' samples. The DNA is as follows: TGTGCCAGCTTGCGAACTGAGGCGGGCAGTTCCTACGAGCAGTACTTC. It encodes CASLRTEAGSSYEQYF.